This T cell receptor beta chain was sequenced in a study of CD8+CD57+ T cells in acquired aplastic anemia. The study, taken as a whole, reports: Sharing between patients and controls was observed for twenty-nine CD8+ CDR3 sequences. A significant difference in CD8+ Simpson's diversity between patients and controls was not found.

According to the study, genomic DNA was the template for TCR beta VDJ and CDR3 profiling. TCRdb re-called the reads through MiXCR, storing one row per CDR3 protein. This table has approximately 58,000 distinct CDR3 sequences, approximately 50% appearing once. Whoever was chosen for sequencing had shown CD8+CD57+ cell expansion by flow cytometry. Patients uniformly had severe acquired aplastic anemia. Of note for this clonotype: What it recognizes is unknown.

Per the germline V gene, CDR1 is SGHTA and CDR2 is FQGTGA. The CDR3 length is 17 residues. V lost 1 base to trimming and J lost 0 bases; unmatched junction nucleotides: 6. The J gene is TRBJ2-3, the V gene TRBV7-3; 8 nucleotides agree with TRBD2. The receptor's source is a human donor with aplastic anemia. Sequences were obtained from sorted CD4+, CD8+, or CD8+CD57+ T cells (not recorded which) from PBMCs. The DNA of the CDR3 is TGTGCCAGCAGCTTAATGAGCGGGGGACCTAGCACAGATACGCAGTATTTT. As protein: CASSLMSGGPSTDTQYF.